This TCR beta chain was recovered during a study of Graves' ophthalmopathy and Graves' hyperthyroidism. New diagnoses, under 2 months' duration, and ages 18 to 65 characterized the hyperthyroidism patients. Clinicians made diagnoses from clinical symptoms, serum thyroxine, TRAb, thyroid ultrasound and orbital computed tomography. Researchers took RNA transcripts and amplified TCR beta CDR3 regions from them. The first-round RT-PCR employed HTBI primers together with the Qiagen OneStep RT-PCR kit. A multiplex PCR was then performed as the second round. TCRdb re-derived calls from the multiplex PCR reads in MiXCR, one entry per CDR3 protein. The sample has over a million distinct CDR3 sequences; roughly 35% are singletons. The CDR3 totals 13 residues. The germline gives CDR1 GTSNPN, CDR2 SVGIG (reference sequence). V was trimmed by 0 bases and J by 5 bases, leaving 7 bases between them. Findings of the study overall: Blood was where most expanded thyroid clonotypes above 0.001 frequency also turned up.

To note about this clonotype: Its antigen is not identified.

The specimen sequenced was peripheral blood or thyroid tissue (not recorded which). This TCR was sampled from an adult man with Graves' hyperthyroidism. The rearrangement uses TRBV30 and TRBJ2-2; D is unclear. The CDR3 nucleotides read TGTGCCTGGAGTGTATCCGGGACCGGGGAGCTGTTTTTT. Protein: CAWSVSGTGELFF.